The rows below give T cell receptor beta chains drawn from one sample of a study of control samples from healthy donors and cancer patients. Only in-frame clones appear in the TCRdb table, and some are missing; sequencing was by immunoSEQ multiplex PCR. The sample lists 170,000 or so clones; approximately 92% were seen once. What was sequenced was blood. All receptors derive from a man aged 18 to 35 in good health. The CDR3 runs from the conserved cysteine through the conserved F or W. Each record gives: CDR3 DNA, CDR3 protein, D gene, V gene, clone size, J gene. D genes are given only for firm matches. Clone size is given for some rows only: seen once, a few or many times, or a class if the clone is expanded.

cdr3_nt: TGTGCCAGCAGTTACATTGGACCTACCCCCTGGACCCAGTACTTC
cdr3_aa: CASSYIGPTPWTQYF
d_call: .
v_call: TRBV6-5
clone_size: .
j_call: TRBJ2-5

cdr3_nt: TGTGCCAGCAGCCCCCCCGGGAGAGTGTACACAGATACGCAGTATTTT
cdr3_aa: CASSPPGRVYTDTQYF
d_call: .
v_call: TRBV5-4
clone_size: .
j_call: TRBJ2-3

cdr3_nt: TGCGCCAGCAGCTTGGTGGTAGGGTCCAAAAACATTCAGTACTTC
cdr3_aa: CASSLVVGSKNIQYF
d_call: .
v_call: TRBV5-1
clone_size: .
j_call: TRBJ2-4

cdr3_nt: TGTGCCAGCAGCGAGACAGCAACTAATGAAAAACTGTTTTTT
cdr3_aa: CASSETATNEKLFF
d_call: .
v_call: TRBV7-2
clone_size: .
j_call: TRBJ1-4

cdr3_nt: TGCGCCAGCAGTGCCTTGTCCGGAAACACAGATACGCAGTATTTT
cdr3_aa: CASSALSGNTDTQYF
d_call: .
v_call: TRBV10-1
clone_size: .
j_call: TRBJ2-3

cdr3_nt: TGTGCCAGCAAGAGCTCCTACGAGCAGTACTTC
cdr3_aa: CASKSSYEQYF
d_call: .
v_call: TRBV28
clone_size: .
j_call: TRBJ2-7

cdr3_nt: TGTGCCTGGGATAAGACTCTCAAACCCGGATCACCCCTCCACTTT
cdr3_aa: CAWDKTLKPGSPLHF
d_call: .
v_call: TRBV30
clone_size: once
j_call: TRBJ1-6

cdr3_nt: TGCGCCAGCAGCCCCCGGCAGGGCCAAGAGACCCAGTACTTC
cdr3_aa: CASSPRQGQETQYF
d_call: .
v_call: TRBV5-1
clone_size: .
j_call: TRBJ2-5

cdr3_nt: TGTGCCTGGTTCTTAAACGGGGAGCTGTTTTTT
cdr3_aa: CAWFLNGELFF
d_call: .
v_call: TRBV30
clone_size: .
j_call: TRBJ2-2

cdr3_nt: TGTGCCAGCAGTTCGGGACGGGGCTATGGCTACACCTTC
cdr3_aa: CASSSGRGYGYTF
d_call: .
v_call: TRBV12-3/TRBV12-4
clone_size: .
j_call: TRBJ1-2

cdr3_nt: TGCGCCAGCAGCTTGGGACTAGCGGGGGATAATGAGCAGTTCTTC
cdr3_aa: CASSLGLAGDNEQFF
d_call: TRBD2
v_call: TRBV5-1
clone_size: .
j_call: TRBJ2-1

cdr3_nt: TGTGCCAGCAGGGGGAACCGGGACGGGTCCTACGAGCAGTACTTC
cdr3_aa: CASRGNRDGSYEQYF
d_call: .
v_call: TRBV28
clone_size: .
j_call: TRBJ2-7

cdr3_nt: TGTGCCAGCAGCCTACAGGGAGGTCTGGATTCACCCCTCCACTTT
cdr3_aa: CASSLQGGLDSPLHF
d_call: .
v_call: TRBV7-6
clone_size: .
j_call: TRBJ1-6

cdr3_nt: TGTGCCAGCAGTGGCGGGCACAATGAGCAGTTCTTC
cdr3_aa: CASSGGHNEQFF
d_call: .
v_call: TRBV5-4
clone_size: .
j_call: TRBJ2-1

cdr3_nt: TGTGCCAGCAGCTCATCAGGTACCAGCTTCATTAATTCACCCCTCCACTTT
cdr3_aa: CASSSSGTSFINSPLHF
d_call: .
v_call: TRBV5-5
clone_size: .
j_call: TRBJ1-6

cdr3_nt: TGTGCCACTGGGACAGGGGGTTCCCTGGGCCAAGAGACCCAGTACTTC
cdr3_aa: CATGTGGSLGQETQYF
d_call: TRBD1
v_call: TRBV19
clone_size: .
j_call: TRBJ2-5

cdr3_nt: TGTGCCAGCAGCTACAGGGGTTCAGAGACCCAGTACTTC
cdr3_aa: CASSYRGSETQYF
d_call: TRBD1
v_call: TRBV5-4
clone_size: .
j_call: TRBJ2-5

cdr3_nt: TGTGCCAGCAGTGAAGCGCGAAGTCCGCTAGCGGGGCCTACAGAGACCCAGTACTTC
cdr3_aa: CASSEARSPLAGPTETQYF
d_call: TRBD2
v_call: TRBV6-1
clone_size: .
j_call: TRBJ2-5

cdr3_nt: TGTGCCAGCAGCACCCAGACTCGTTCCGCGAGCACTGAAGCTTTCTTT
cdr3_aa: CASSTQTRSASTEAFF
d_call: .
v_call: TRBV3-1/TRBV3-2
clone_size: .
j_call: TRBJ1-1

cdr3_nt: TGTGCCAGCAGTTTCGGACAGCCCCAGCATTTT
cdr3_aa: CASSFGQPQHF
d_call: .
v_call: TRBV12-3/TRBV12-4
clone_size: .
j_call: TRBJ1-5

cdr3_nt: TGTGCCAGCAGTTACCCCCCATACGTGGGGGCTCGGACCTACGAGCAGTACTTC
cdr3_aa: CASSYPPYVGARTYEQYF
d_call: .
v_call: TRBV6-2/TRBV6-3
clone_size: .
j_call: TRBJ2-7

cdr3_nt: TGTGCCAGCTCACCATACGAGACACCCTCTGGAAACACCATATATTTT
cdr3_aa: CASSPYETPSGNTIYF
d_call: .
v_call: TRBV18
clone_size: .
j_call: TRBJ1-3

cdr3_nt: TGTGCCAGCAGAGTGACTAGCGGGGGGCAGGGATTACTGTTCGAGCAGTACTTC
cdr3_aa: CASRVTSGGQGLLFEQYF
d_call: TRBD2
v_call: TRBV2
clone_size: .
j_call: TRBJ2-7

cdr3_nt: TGTGCCAGCAGCGGCGGGGGAGTCAATGAGCAGTTCTTC
cdr3_aa: CASSGGGVNEQFF
d_call: TRBD2
v_call: TRBV5-4
clone_size: .
j_call: TRBJ2-1

cdr3_nt: TGTGCCAGCAGTTACTACAGGGACGGCCGCGAGCAGTACTTC
cdr3_aa: CASSYYRDGREQYF
d_call: .
v_call: TRBV6-6
clone_size: once
j_call: TRBJ2-7

cdr3_nt: TGTGCCAGCAGTTACCCAAAGGACAGGTTAAATCAGCCCCAGCATTTT
cdr3_aa: CASSYPKDRLNQPQHF
d_call: TRBD1
v_call: TRBV6-6
clone_size: few
j_call: TRBJ1-5

cdr3_nt: TGTGCCAGCAGCCAAGGACAGTGGGGAATCTATGGCTACACCTTC
cdr3_aa: CASSQGQWGIYGYTF
d_call: .
v_call: TRBV14
clone_size: .
j_call: TRBJ1-2

cdr3_nt: TGTGCCACCAGCATGACAGGGGTTGGTACGCAGTATTTT
cdr3_aa: CATSMTGVGTQYF
d_call: TRBD1
v_call: TRBV15
clone_size: .
j_call: TRBJ2-3

cdr3_nt: TGTGCCAGCAGTTACCTTGCTAGCGGGGAAGATACGCAGTATTTT
cdr3_aa: CASSYLASGEDTQYF
d_call: TRBD2
v_call: TRBV6-5
clone_size: .
j_call: TRBJ2-3

cdr3_nt: TGTGCCAGCAGCAACGGTGGTCTTAGGGGACTAGCGGGGGGGAACACCGGGGAGCTGTTTTTT
cdr3_aa: CASSNGGLRGLAGGNTGELFF
d_call: .
v_call: TRBV21-1
clone_size: .
j_call: TRBJ2-2

cdr3_nt: TGTGCCACCCAGGGAGGTTTAAAAGAGACCCAGTACTTC
cdr3_aa: CATQGGLKETQYF
d_call: .
v_call: TRBV7-8
clone_size: .
j_call: TRBJ2-5

cdr3_nt: TGCGCCAGCAGCCAACCGGGACAGCAAGAGACCCAGTACTTC
cdr3_aa: CASSQPGQQETQYF
d_call: TRBD1
v_call: TRBV4-1
clone_size: .
j_call: TRBJ2-5

cdr3_nt: TGTGCCAGCGAGAAGGGGTCCACCGGGGAGCTGTTTTTT
cdr3_aa: CASEKGSTGELFF
d_call: .
v_call: TRBV25-1
clone_size: .
j_call: TRBJ2-2

cdr3_nt: TGTGCCTGGAGTGTTCAAGGCGGGGAGCTGTTTTTT
cdr3_aa: CAWSVQGGELFF
d_call: .
v_call: TRBV30
clone_size: .
j_call: TRBJ2-2

cdr3_nt: TGTGCCAGCAGCGTAGGTCAGGGGTTGAGCGGCGAGCAGTACTTC
cdr3_aa: CASSVGQGLSGEQYF
d_call: .
v_call: TRBV9
clone_size: .
j_call: TRBJ2-7

cdr3_nt: TGTGCCTGGAGTGTGACTAGCGGGGCAGATACGCAGTATTTT
cdr3_aa: CAWSVTSGADTQYF
d_call: TRBD2
v_call: TRBV30
clone_size: .
j_call: TRBJ2-3

cdr3_nt: TGTGCCAGCAGCCGAAACAGGGGGGAATTTGGCAATGAGCAGTTCTTC
cdr3_aa: CASSRNRGEFGNEQFF
d_call: TRBD1
v_call: TRBV11-2
clone_size: .
j_call: TRBJ2-1

cdr3_nt: TGTGCCAGCTCACCACCGGTCGCCCAGGGTATAGCTTTCTTT
cdr3_aa: CASSPPVAQGIAFF
d_call: .
v_call: TRBV18
clone_size: .
j_call: TRBJ1-1

cdr3_nt: TGTGCCAGCAGCCATCGTCTTTTTTGGGGAGGAGAGACCCAGTACTTC
cdr3_aa: CASSHRLFWGGETQYF
d_call: .
v_call: TRBV14
clone_size: .
j_call: TRBJ2-5

cdr3_nt: TGTGCCAGCAGCTTTGTTACGGGTTCCCATGAGCAGTTCTTC
cdr3_aa: CASSFVTGSHEQFF
d_call: .
v_call: TRBV5-8
clone_size: .
j_call: TRBJ2-1

cdr3_nt: TGTGCCTGGACCTGGGAGTCCATTTGGCGGGATAATTCACCCCTCCACTTT
cdr3_aa: CAWTWESIWRDNSPLHF
d_call: .
v_call: TRBV30
clone_size: .
j_call: TRBJ1-6

cdr3_nt: TGTGCCAGTAGTATTACAGGGGCGCCCTCCTATAATTCACCCCTCCACTTT
cdr3_aa: CASSITGAPSYNSPLHF
d_call: TRBD1
v_call: TRBV19
clone_size: .
j_call: TRBJ1-6

cdr3_nt: TGTGCCAGCTCACTCTCCGGGACAGGAGTAGCCAAAAACATTCAGTACTTC
cdr3_aa: CASSLSGTGVAKNIQYF
d_call: TRBD1
v_call: TRBV18
clone_size: .
j_call: TRBJ2-4

cdr3_nt: TGTGCCAGCAGCCCACCCCAGGGCTGGGTTGGGGTTGCGCAGTACTTC
cdr3_aa: CASSPPQGWVGVAQYF
d_call: .
v_call: TRBV13
clone_size: .
j_call: TRBJ2-7

cdr3_nt: TGTGCCAGCAGCCTGGCTTCCTCTGGGGCCAACGTCCTGACTTTC
cdr3_aa: CASSLASSGANVLTF
d_call: .
v_call: TRBV5-7
clone_size: .
j_call: TRBJ2-6

cdr3_nt: TGTGCCAGCAGCCTTAGAGGGGGGGCCTACACCGGGGAGCTGTTTTTT
cdr3_aa: CASSLRGGAYTGELFF
d_call: .
v_call: TRBV7-3
clone_size: .
j_call: TRBJ2-2

cdr3_nt: TGTGCCAGCAGTTGGGTCCAGGGACAGGCCTCCGACGTCCTGACTTTC
cdr3_aa: CASSWVQGQASDVLTF
d_call: TRBD1
v_call: TRBV5-5
clone_size: .
j_call: TRBJ2-6

cdr3_nt: TGTGCCAGCAGCTTAGATAATCAGCCCCAGCATTTT
cdr3_aa: CASSLDNQPQHF
d_call: .
v_call: TRBV7-2
clone_size: .
j_call: TRBJ1-5

cdr3_nt: TGTGCCAGCAGCTCTCCATCACCCGCTGGAAACACCATATATTTT
cdr3_aa: CASSSPSPAGNTIYF
d_call: .
v_call: TRBV28
clone_size: .
j_call: TRBJ1-3

cdr3_nt: TGTGCCAGCAGACTCCGGGACAGGGATAACAATGAGCAGTTCTTC
cdr3_aa: CASRLRDRDNNEQFF
d_call: TRBD1
v_call: TRBV28
clone_size: .
j_call: TRBJ2-1

cdr3_nt: TGTGCCAGCAGCAGGCGGTATGATCAGCCCCAGCATTTT
cdr3_aa: CASSRRYDQPQHF
d_call: .
v_call: TRBV14
clone_size: .
j_call: TRBJ1-5

cdr3_nt: TGTGCCAGCAGTGACAGCAACTATGGCTACACCTTC
cdr3_aa: CASSDSNYGYTF
d_call: .
v_call: TRBV6-1
clone_size: .
j_call: TRBJ1-2

cdr3_nt: TGTGCCAGTAGTACTCACAGGGGTGCCAATGAAAAACTGTTTTTT
cdr3_aa: CASSTHRGANEKLFF
d_call: TRBD1
v_call: TRBV19
clone_size: once
j_call: TRBJ1-4